Described below is a single TCR beta chain sequence and its context. V dropped 3 bases and J dropped 3 bases, with 12 bases sitting between them. The CDR3 extends over 14 amino acids. Per the germline V gene, CDR1 is SEHNR and CDR2 is FQNEAQ (reference sequence). The sample originates from a study of cytomegalovirus exposure and HLA in healthy donors. With 60 Vbeta and 13 Jbeta primers, the PCR was carried out. Sequencing was performed with immunoSEQ multiplex PCR; in TCRdb, only in-frame clones are kept and a portion is missing. The repertoire has 110,000 to 150,000 clones, approximately 70% of them found once; the top ten carry approximately 2%.

The rearrangement joins TRBV7-9 to TRBJ2-7, with D possibly TRBD2 on 7 matching bases. This receptor was obtained from a woman in her sixties in good health and CMV-seropositive. What was sequenced was PBMCs. CDR3 sequence: CASSLGGAGYEQYF. In DNA form, the CDR3 reads TGTGCCAGCAGCTTGGGGGGGGCGGGCTACGAGCAGTACTTC.